Listed here are 15 T cell receptor beta chains from one sample, sequenced in a study of cytomegalovirus exposure and HLA in healthy donors. It was with 60 Vbeta and 13 Jbeta primers that the PCR ran. This table comes from immunoSEQ multiplex PCR, and its TCRdb copy is limited to in-frame clones, with some not included. The sample shows approximately 130,000 clones, around 78% of them seen only once. The specimen sequenced was PBMCs. Receptors originate from a man aged 40-55 years in good health and CMV-seronegative.

The table lists this clone with a count of one. J is TRBJ2-3 and V is TRBV5-1; 8 nucleotides align to TRBD2. With 4 bases clipped from V and 0 bases from J, the junction kept 10 bases outside the gene matches. CDR1 and CDR2 from the germline V gene are SGHRS and YFSETQ. This CDR3 region has 17 residues. CDR3 bases: TGCGCCAGCAGCACGCCTCTAGCGGGCAATAGCACAGATACGCAGTATTTT. Translated: CASSTPLAGNSTDTQYF.

The rearrangement links TRBV4-3 to TRBJ2-7; D is unresolved. This CDR3 contains 14 residues. CDR1 is LGHNA and CDR2 is YSLEER in the germline V gene. V was shortened by 0 bases and J by 4 bases, with 10 bases between the two germline ends. The DNA for the CDR3 is TGCGCCAGCAGCCAAGATTGGCTTATGTACGAGCAGTACTTC. Protein: CASSQDWLMYEQYF.

Only one count was recorded for this clone. This rearrangement joins TRBV7-2 to TRBJ1-1; D remains ambiguous. CDR1 and CDR2 (germline): SGHTA, FQGNSA. The V and J ends lost 5 bases and 10 bases respectively, with 17 bases between them. The CDR3 covers 13 residues. In nucleotides, the CDR3 is TGTGCCAGCAGCCCCGCTAATTACGCTGGAGCTTTCTTT. It codes for CASSPANYAGAFF.

Details on this clone: At one end, the junction sequence differs from germline, possibly due to a read error. The chain uses TRBV7-7 and TRBJ2-2, with D uncertain. Germline-derived CDR1 and CDR2 are SSHAT and FNYEAQ (reference sequence). The CDR3 sequence is 13 residues long. CDR3 sequence reads: CASSPPLTGELFF. The CDR3 DNA sequence: TGTGCTAGCAGCCCCCCACTAACCGGGGAGCTGTTTTTT.

Only a few counts were recorded for this clone. The chain carries TRBV30 and TRBJ1-2; maybe TRBD1 (6 bases). V lost 4 bases and J 3 bases, leaving 9 bases between the germline ends. Germline CDR1 and CDR2: GTSNPN and SVGIG (reference sequence). This CDR3 is built from 12 residues. This CDR3 is CAWKGDDYGYTF. CDR3 nucleotide sequence: TGTGCCTGGAAGGGGGATGACTATGGCTACACCTTC.

On this clone: One junction end does not reproduce the germline sequence, and a read error may be involved. This chain connects TRBV5-6 to TRBJ2-7; a weak D match, TRBD2 (5 bases). Germline CDR1 reads SGHDT; CDR2 reads YYEEEE. This CDR3 contains 11 residues. DNA of the CDR3: TGTGCCAGCAGCTCCTATCCAGCGGTAGCCTTC. Its protein product is CASSSYPAVAF.

Points on this clone: Other DNA sequences from this sample encode an identical CDR3 as well. The rearrangement links TRBV6-5 to TRBJ1-2, with D perhaps TRBD1 (5 bases). Germline CDR1 MNHEY, CDR2 SVGAGI. The CDR3 runs to 13 residues. Deletions cut 6 bases from V and 1 base from J, with 9 bases between. CDR3 DNA: TGTGCCAGCAGCCTACAGGTTAACTATGGCTACACCTTC. This encodes CASSLQVNYGYTF.

This clone was seen more than once but under ten times. V is TRBV6-5 and J is TRBJ1-1; TRBD1 aligns across 8 bases. The germline V gene encodes CDR1 MNHEY and CDR2 SVGAGI. V was clipped by 2 bases and J by 5 bases; unmatched bases: 10. The CDR3 totals 16 residues. CDR3 residues: CASSYRMGQGATEAFF. CDR3 DNA sequence: TGTGCCAGCAGTTACAGGATGGGGCAGGGGGCGACTGAAGCTTTCTTT.

The gene calls are TRBV7-3 and TRBJ2-2; 8 bases fit TRBD2. Germline loops: CDR1 SGHTA, CDR2 FQGTGA. The CDR3 consists of 13 residues. Trimming at V came to 5 bases and at J to 11 bases, leaving 7 bases not matched to a gene. The CDR3 loop reads CASSPGGARELFF. CDR3 nucleotide sequence: TGTGCCAGCAGCCCCGGGGGGGCTCGAGAGCTGTTTTTT.

The CDR3 spells CASSLGPANEQYF. CDR3 nucleotide sequence: TGTGCCAGCAGCTTAGGGCCAGCGAACGAGCAGTACTTC. The chain has TRBV7-9 and TRBJ2-7; D call uncertain. The CDR3 has 13 residues. V gave up 1 base and J gave up 5 bases, with 9 bases separating them. In germline, CDR1 is SEHNR, CDR2 FQNEAQ (reference sequence).

Concerning this clone: The final CDR3 position lacks the conserved phenylalanine or tryptophan, pointing to a likely read error. J is TRBJ1-5 and V is TRBV7-2; 9 nucleotides agree with TRBD1. The J segment lost 7 bases and the V segment lost 5 bases, leaving 12 bases of the junction unmatched. The germline V gene has CDR1 SGHTA and CDR2 FQGNSA. This CDR3 has 16 amino acids. The CDR3, as DNA: TGTGCCAGCAGCGTGACAGGGGGAAGGGTGGGGCAGCCCCAGCATCTT. Translation: CASSVTGGRVGQPQHL.

V gene TRBV5-1 combines with J gene TRBJ1-2; TRBD1 matches 7 bases. The CDR3 has 15 amino acids. Germline V gene lookup returns CDR1 SGHRS and CDR2 YFSETQ. Trimming took 5 bases from V and 2 from J; bases not matched to a gene: 9. CDR3 coding DNA: TGCGCCAGCAGTTACAACGGACAGGCGAACTATGGCTACACCTTC. Its protein product is CASSYNGQANYGYTF.

The chain carries TRBV27 and TRBJ1-5; D is perhaps TRBD1 (5 bases). The V gene's germline CDR1 is MNHEY and CDR2 SMNVEV (reference sequence). The CDR3 length is 14 residues. V shed 4 bases and J shed 6 bases, with 13 bases lying between them. For the CDR3, the DNA is TGTGCCAGCAGTTGGGGGGGTTCGGGTCAGCCCCAGCATTTT. It translates to CASSWGGSGQPQHF.

The rearrangement links TRBV28 to TRBJ2-7, with D uncertain. V lost 6 bases and J 2 bases, leaving 8 bases between the germline ends. CDR1 and CDR2 from the germline V gene are MDHEN and SYDVKM. The CDR3 covers 12 residues. The CDR3 reads CASSQVPYEQYF. CDR3 DNA sequence: TGTGCCAGCAGCCAGGTCCCCTACGAGCAGTACTTC.

In nucleotides, the CDR3 is TGTGCCAGCAATCCTACCCCGGGACTAGAGAACACCGGGGAGCTGTTTTTT. Translation gives CASNPTPGLENTGELFF. The chain combines TRBV7-9 with TRBJ2-2; 8 bases agree with TRBD2. J gave up 1 base and V 7 bases, and 11 bases lay outside the gene matches. There are 17 residues in the CDR3. Germline V lookup: CDR1 SEHNR, CDR2 FQNEAQ (reference sequence). Variable domain in full (rest from reference TRBV7-9 and TRBJ2-2): DTGVSQNPRHKITKRGQNVTFRCDPISEHNRLYWYRQTLGQGPEFLTYFQNEAQLEKSRLLSDRFSAERPKGSFSTLEIQRTEQGDSAMYLCASNPTPGLENTGELFFGEGSRLTVL.